Below, 26 T cell receptor beta chains from the same sample are listed, as sequenced in a study of T-cell reconstitution after alpha-beta-depleted transplantation in children. Unique molecular identifiers were incorporated during preparation of the TCRbeta library. From the PCR reads, TCRdb called clonotypes with MiXCR, one entry per CDR3 protein. The repertoire holds approximately 510,000 distinct CDR3 sequences, with approximately 20% as singletons. Sequencing was performed on PBMCs from the stem cell graft donor, taken from the stem cell graft. Receptor source: a human donor who donated a stem cell graft to a child with acute lymphoblastic leukemia.

This clonotype was seen a few times. The chain carries TRBV20-1 and TRBJ2-1; TRBD2 agrees at 11 bases. The CDR3 runs 16 residues. Germline V gene lookup returns CDR1 DFQATT and CDR2 SNEGSKA (reference sequence). V shed 0 bases and J 0 bases; nucleotides not matched to a gene: 1. The CDR3 here is CSARDLAGGSYNEQFF. The DNA of the CDR3 is TGCAGTGCTAGAGATCTAGCGGGGGGCTCCTACAATGAGCAGTTCTTC.

J is TRBJ2-4 and V is TRBV27, with D unclear. The germline V and J ends were trimmed by 1 base and 9 bases, with 7 bases remaining between them. In germline, CDR1 is MNHEY, CDR2 SMNVEV (reference sequence). The CDR3 length is 12 residues. The CDR3 region has the DNA TGTGCCAGCAGTTTATTTGGTAGCATTCAGTACTTC. Residues: CASSLFGSIQYF.

V and J are TRBV12-3 or TRBV12-4 and TRBJ1-6, with a possible D match to TRBD1 (5 bases). The CDR3 sequence is 12 residues long. The V end lost 2 bases, the J end lost 11 bases, and 7 bases lay between the germline ends. CDR3 coding DNA: TGTGCCAGCAGTTTAAGGGGAACACCCCTCCACTTT. Protein sequence: CASSLRGTPLHF.

This clonotype turned up a few times. V is TRBV7-9 and J is TRBJ2-5, with D uncertain. Trimming stripped 6 bases from V and 1 base from J, with 15 bases between. CDR3 length equals 15 residues. Germline CDR1 SEHNR, CDR2 FQNEAQ (reference sequence). This CDR3 is CASSHTQWGQETQYF. DNA of the CDR3: TGTGCCAGCAGTCACACCCAGTGGGGCCAAGAGACCCAGTACTTC.

In this sample, this clonotype turned up a few times. The chain combines TRBV20-1 with TRBJ1-1; a possible D gene is TRBD1 (5 bases). CDR1 DFQATT and CDR2 SNEGSKA come from the germline V gene (reference sequence). V was cut by 2 bases and J by 1 base, with 11 bases left in between. CDR3 length equals 14 residues. The DNA for the CDR3 is TGCAGTGCTAGAAAAGGGGAGTCGAACACTGAAGCTTTCTTT. Translated: CSARKGESNTEAFF.

The chain employs TRBV5-1 and TRBJ1-1; weak D call: TRBD1 (5 bases). Deletions cut 0 bases from V and 8 bases from J, with 14 bases between. Looked up from germline, CDR1 is SGHRS and CDR2 is YFSETQ. This CDR3 is built from 14 residues. Here the CDR3 DNA reads TGCGCCAGCAGCTTGGCTATAGACAGATACGAAGCTTTCTTT. Its protein is CASSLAIDRYEAFF.

V usage is TRBV6-5 and J usage is TRBJ2-7, with 10 bases fitting TRBD1. The junction had 5 bases not matched to a gene; V was cut back by 4 bases and J by 2 bases. CDR1 and CDR2 (germline): MNHEY, SVGAGI. The CDR3 has 15 amino acids. The CDR3 bases are TGTGCCAGCAGTTCCTCCGGGACAGGGGCCTACGAGCAGTACTTC. Translation gives CASSSSGTGAYEQYF.

This clonotype was observed a few times. The rearrangement joins TRBV4-2 to TRBJ1-2, with D tentatively TRBD1 (5 bases). Germline assignment: CDR1 LGHNA and CDR2 YNFKEQ. The CDR3 covers 17 residues. V was cut by 0 bases and J by 0 bases, with 14 bases left in between. As DNA, the CDR3 is TGTGCCAGCAGCCAAGATGAGGGGCAGCTTACTAACTATGGCTACACCTTC. This sequence encodes CASSQDEGQLTNYGYTF.

The chain is built from TRBV5-1 and TRBJ1-1; no reliable D call. CDR3 length: 14 residues. Trimming removed 1 base at V and 1 base at J, with 8 bases between. Per the germline V gene, CDR1 is SGHRS and CDR2 is YFSETQ. The CDR3 DNA sequence: TGCGCCAGCAGCTTGCTAGGTCAGAACACTGAAGCTTTCTTT. It yields the protein CASSLLGQNTEAFF.

In its sample, this clonotype was seen a few times. This rearrangement joins TRBV3-1 to TRBJ2-1; 7 bases are shared with TRBD2. The CDR3 covers 16 residues. CDR1 is LGHDT, CDR2 YNNKEL, per germline (reference sequence). Losses at the gene ends were 5 bases for V and 8 bases for J; bases not matched to a gene: 15. The CDR3 nucleotides are TGTGCCAGCAGCGCCCTGACCGGACTAGTGGGACATGAGCAGTTCTTC. Translation gives CASSALTGLVGHEQFF.

In its sample, this clonotype was seen a few times. The genes are TRBV27 and TRBJ1-1; 9 bases fit TRBD1. The ends lost 2 bases at V and 10 bases at J; junction bases unmatched: 14. The CDR3 covers 16 residues. The germline V gene encodes CDR1 MNHEY and CDR2 SMNVEV (reference sequence). CDR3 sequence (DNA): TGTGCCAGCAGTTTACTAGGACAGGGGAGGGGTCATGGAGCTTTCTTT. Its protein is CASSLLGQGRGHGAFF.

In its sample, this clonotype was seen once. This chain uses TRBV5-4 with TRBJ2-3; D call uncertain. Between the trimmed V and J ends, which lost 0 bases and 3 bases, there was a span of 14 bases. Germline lookup yields CDR1 SGHNT and CDR2 YYREEE (reference sequence). This CDR3 region has 16 residues. CDR3 bases: TGTGCCAGCAGCTTGGTAAAGCTCAGGAAGACAGATACGCAGTATTTT. Translated, it gives CASSLVKLRKTDTQYF.

This clonotype was counted a few times. The chain uses TRBV5-1 and TRBJ2-3; 8 nucleotides line up with TRBD2. The CDR3 loop spans 15 amino acids. Trimming took 3 bases from V and 5 from J; bases not matched to a gene: 8. The germline V gene has CDR1 SGHRS and CDR2 YFSETQ. The CDR3 bases are TGCGCCAGCAGCTACCTAGCGGGCGGGAGAGATACGCAGTATTTT. This encodes CASSYLAGGRDTQYF.

J is TRBJ2-3 and V is TRBV20-1; D might be TRBD2 (6 bases). Trimming took 0 bases from V and 1 from J, leaving 8 bases between them. Germline V CDR1 and CDR2: DFQATT, SNEGSKA (reference sequence). The CDR3 sequence is 14 residues long. For the CDR3, the DNA is TGCAGTGCTAGAGACGGGAGAGGCACAGATACGCAGTATTTT. This encodes CSARDGRGTDTQYF.

This sequence joins TRBV11-2 and TRBJ1-4; D unresolved. There are 15 residues in the CDR3. With 2 bases removed from V and 5 bases from J, the gap between germline ends came to 12 bases. Germline loops: CDR1 SGHAT, CDR2 FQNNGV. The chain's CDR3 is CASSLSSEVNEKLFF. As DNA, the CDR3 is TGTGCCAGCAGCTTATCGTCAGAAGTCAATGAAAAACTGTTTTTT.

This clonotype was detected a few times. The V and J genes are TRBV6-5 and TRBJ2-5; D is undetermined. Trimming pared 4 bases from V and 0 bases from J, leaving 6 bases between. The V gene's germline CDR1 is MNHEY and CDR2 SVGAGI. The length of the CDR3 is 13 residues. This CDR3 is CASSWTNQETQYF. The CDR3 DNA is TGTGCCAGCAGTTGGACGAACCAAGAGACCCAGTACTTC.

This chain uses TRBV27 with TRBJ1-2; D not resolved. CDR3 length: 16 residues. The germline CDR1 and CDR2 sequences are MNHEY and SMNVEV (reference sequence). V lost 2 bases and J 6 bases, leaving 19 bases between the germline ends. This CDR3 is CASSLSPGPTVHGYTF. The CDR3 nucleotides are TGTGCCAGCAGTTTAAGCCCAGGCCCCACCGTCCATGGCTACACCTTC.

This clonotype was seen a few times. The V gene is TRBV18, the J gene TRBJ1-1, with a possible D match to TRBD1 (6 bases). CDR1 is KGHSH and CDR2 is LQKENI in the germline V gene. The CDR3 spans 14 residues. Trimming removed 4 bases at V and 6 bases at J, with 15 bases between. CDR3 loop: CASSLWEQGPEAFF. DNA of the CDR3: TGTGCCAGCTCACTCTGGGAACAGGGCCCTGAAGCTTTCTTT.

The CDR3 sequence is CASSDDLTRAFF. The CDR3 bases are TGTGCCAGCAGTGACGACCTCACACGAGCTTTCTTT. The chain combines TRBV25-1 with TRBJ1-1; D remains ambiguous. The CDR3 length is 12 residues. Deletions cut 3 bases from V and 10 bases from J, with 12 bases between. The germline V gene encodes CDR1 MGHDK and CDR2 SYGVNS.

The chain couples TRBV7-9 to TRBJ2-1, with a tentative D call TRBD2 (6 bases). Germline CDR1 SEHNR, CDR2 FQNEAQ (reference sequence). The CDR3 consists of 15 residues. V was cut by 1 base and J by 7 bases, with 14 bases left in between. CDR3 sequence (DNA): TGTGCCAGCAGCTTAGTTGTAGCGGAGCAAAATGAGCAGTTCTTC. It codes for CASSLVVAEQNEQFF.

In this sample, this clonotype turned up a few times. The V call is TRBV20-1, the J call TRBJ1-1; tentatively, D is TRBD1 (5 bases). The CDR3 is 13 amino acids. Germline V gene lookup returns CDR1 DFQATT and CDR2 SNEGSKA (reference sequence). V lost 6 bases and J 3 bases, leaving 14 bases between the germline ends. The CDR3 is CSAAGGGYTEAFF. CDR3 DNA: TGCAGTGCGGCGGGGGGGGGTTACACTGAAGCTTTCTTT.

This clonotype was recorded a few times. The chain links TRBV29-1 to TRBJ1-2; D is unclear. V lost 4 bases and J 4 bases, leaving 4 bases between the germline ends. The CDR3 covers 10 residues. Germline-derived CDR1 and CDR2 are SQVTM and ANQGSEA. The CDR3 coding sequence is TGCAGCGTTGTCACCTATGGCTACACCTTC. It is translated as CSVVTYGYTF.

This chain connects TRBV7-9 to TRBJ1-1; D remains ambiguous. In germline, CDR1 is SEHNR, CDR2 FQNEAQ (reference sequence). CDR3 size: 14 residues. Trimming removed 0 bases at V and 4 bases at J, with 9 bases between. CDR3 sequence (DNA): TGTGCCAGCAGCTTAGCGTGGCAGGCCACTGAAGCTTTCTTT. Its translation: CASSLAWQATEAFF.

This clonotype has just a few counts. This chain connects TRBV27 to TRBJ1-1; D is possibly TRBD1 (6 bases). The ends were cut back, 5 bases at V and 2 bases at J, with 15 bases in the middle. CDR3 length equals 15 residues. The germline V gene has CDR1 MNHEY and CDR2 SMNVEV (reference sequence). This CDR3 reads CASSIRVQGNTEAFF. The CDR3 DNA is TGTGCCAGCAGTATAAGGGTACAGGGTAACACTGAAGCTTTCTTT.

This clonotype has more than one count but fewer than ten. The chain uses TRBV10-2 and TRBJ2-3; 7 nucleotides match TRBD1. Germline lookup yields CDR1 WSHSY and CDR2 SAAADI. This CDR3 spans 14 amino acids. Trimming cost V 6 bases and J 3 bases; bases outside gene matches: 6. CDR3 amino acids: CASSPGGHTDTQYF. Written as DNA, the CDR3 is TGCGCCAGCAGCCCAGGGGGACATACAGATACGCAGTATTTT.

This clonotype was observed a handful of times. This chain uses TRBV20-1 with TRBJ2-1; no clear D. The CDR3 length is 11 residues. Germline V lookup: CDR1 DFQATT, CDR2 SNEGSKA (reference sequence). V dropped 3 bases and J dropped 8 bases, with 8 bases sitting between them. The CDR3 loop is CSASRKDEQFF. The CDR3 region has the DNA TGCAGTGCTAGCCGGAAGGATGAGCAGTTCTTC.